Following are 18 T cell receptor beta chains from one sample sequenced in a study of blood T cell repertoires in COVID-19. TCRdb's table, derived via immunoSEQ multiplex PCR, lists solely in-frame clones and lacks some. This table holds tens of thousands of clones, 89% found once. Sequences were obtained from peripheral blood. The receptors here all came from a woman between 55 and 75 years old with active COVID-19.

This chain connects TRBV18 to TRBJ1-1; the D is unclear. The ends were cut back, 3 bases at V and 3 bases at J, with 20 bases in the middle. The germline V gene has CDR1 KGHSH and CDR2 LQKENI. The CDR3 is 17 amino acids. CDR3 residues: CASSPLVTVASHTEAFF. DNA of the CDR3: TGTGCCAGCTCACCTCTCGTCACGGTAGCGAGTCACACTGAAGCTTTCTTT.

The genes are TRBV27 and TRBJ2-1; 13 nucleotides align to TRBD2. The germline gives CDR1 MNHEY, CDR2 SMNVEV (reference sequence). V was clipped by 8 bases and J by 10 bases; unmatched bases: 8. The CDR3 runs 14 residues. CDR3 nucleotides: TGTGCCAGCTCCCTCGGACTAGCGGGGGTGGAGCAGTTCTTC. Its translation is CASSLGLAGVEQFF.

The chain combines TRBV6-2 or TRBV6-3 with TRBJ2-6; D call uncertain. Trimming cost V 6 bases and J 3 bases, with 24 bases left between them. This CDR3 is built from 19 residues. Germline CDR1 is MNHEY and CDR2 is SVGEGT. The DNA for the CDR3 is TGTGCCAGCAGCCCTTTCTCCCTACGGCAGGTGTTTGGGGCCAACGTCCTGACTTTC. It encodes CASSPFSLRQVFGANVLTF.

The chain has TRBV7-8 and TRBJ1-1; D not certain. The germline V gene encodes CDR1 SGHVS and CDR2 FQNEAQ. The CDR3 extends over 14 amino acids. Between the trimmed V and J ends, which lost 3 bases and 1 base, there was a span of 9 bases. CDR3 sequence reads: CASSFSRGNTEAFF. In nucleotides, the CDR3 is TGTGCCAGCAGCTTTTCCCGGGGGAACACTGAAGCTTTCTTT.

The gene calls are TRBV9 and TRBJ1-5, with D perhaps matching TRBD1 (6 bases). Germline lookup yields CDR1 SGDLS and CDR2 YYNGEE. V was clipped by 0 bases and J by 3 bases, with 10 bases between them. The CDR3 runs 15 residues. The CDR3 is CASSVGGQINQPQHF. The CDR3 nucleotides read TGTGCCAGCAGCGTAGGAGGACAGATCAATCAGCCCCAGCATTTT.

The CDR3 loop reads CASSSRTGAGRDYGYTF. CDR3 bases: TGTGCCAGCAGTTCCCGGACAGGGGCGGGCAGGGACTATGGCTACACCTTC. The chain couples TRBV27 to TRBJ1-2; 9 nucleotides match TRBD1. Germline loops: CDR1 MNHEY, CDR2 SMNVEV (reference sequence). The V segment lost 4 bases and the J segment 3 bases; nucleotides outside the gene matches: 12. There are 17 residues in the CDR3.

J is TRBJ1-6 and V is TRBV18; D gene uncertain. Trimming removed 1 base from V and 10 bases from J, with 23 bases in between. Germline loops: CDR1 KGHSH, CDR2 LQKENI. The length of the CDR3 is 18 residues. CDR3 amino acids: CASSPLGSPQISSSPLHF. Here the CDR3 DNA reads TGTGCCAGCTCACCACTCGGGTCCCCCCAAATAAGTTCCTCACCCCTCCACTTT.

V is TRBV6-5 and J is TRBJ2-5; 11 nucleotides line up with TRBD2. V was pared by 6 bases and J by 5 bases, with 5 bases of the junction left unmatched. CDR3 size: 14 residues. Germline assignment: CDR1 MNHEY and CDR2 SVGAGI. DNA of the CDR3: TGTGCCAGCAGCTATAGCGGGGGGGTGGAGACCCAGTACTTC. Translated: CASSYSGGVETQYF.

This chain uses TRBV5-1 with TRBJ2-1; possibly TRBD2 for D (7 bases). V was pared by 7 bases and J by 8 bases, with 19 bases between. Germline V CDR1 and CDR2: SGHRS, YFSETQ. This CDR3 region has 14 residues. The CDR3 bases are TGCGCCAGCGCTCCTCGGGGGGCGGTGGATGAGCAGTTCTTC. It codes for CASAPRGAVDEQFF. The whole variable domain, remainder taken from reference TRBV5-1 and TRBJ2-1, is KAGVTQTPRYLIKTRGQQVTLSCSPISGHRSVSWYQQTPGQGLQFLFEYFSETQRNKGNFPGRFSGRQFSNSRSEMNVSTLELGDSALYLCASAPRGAVDEQFFGPGTRLTVL.

V usage is TRBV12-3 or TRBV12-4 and J usage is TRBJ2-7, with 9 nucleotides matching TRBD1. The CDR3 runs to 13 residues. J gave up 3 bases and V 6 bases, and 3 bases lay outside the gene matches. This CDR3 is CASRGQGGYEQYF. CDR3 DNA: TGTGCCAGCAGGGGACAGGGAGGCTACGAGCAGTACTTC.

The J gene is TRBJ1-1, the V gene TRBV6-2 or TRBV6-3; 8 bases agree with TRBD1. Germline lookup yields CDR1 MNHEY and CDR2 SVGEGT. With 4 bases clipped from V and 6 bases from J, the junction kept 4 bases outside the gene matches. CDR3 size: 13 residues. The CDR3 is CASSFGTGPEAFF. DNA for the CDR3: TGTGCCAGCAGTTTTGGGACAGGTCCTGAAGCTTTCTTT.

The rearrangement links TRBV6-6 to TRBJ2-5; 7 nucleotides align to TRBD1. Germline V CDR1 and CDR2: MNHNY, SVGAGI (reference sequence). The V gene end was trimmed by 6 bases and the J gene end by 5 bases; junction bases not matched to a gene: 27. The CDR3 is 20 residues long. The CDR3 reads CASSRLTTKSGTVGRETQYF. The CDR3 nucleotides are TGTGCCAGCAGCCGCCTAACCACTAAATCCGGGACAGTTGGTCGGGAGACCCAGTACTTC.

The chain links TRBV15 to TRBJ1-2; D might be TRBD1 (6 bases). Germline V gene sequence: CDR1 LNHNV, CDR2 YYDKDF (reference sequence). The V and J ends lost 2 bases and 4 bases respectively, with 20 bases between them. The CDR3 runs 17 residues. The CDR3 region is CATSRSPGGGAGYGYTF. The DNA of the CDR3 is TGTGCCACCAGCAGATCCCCTGGGGGGGGCGCCGGCTATGGCTACACCTTC.

J is TRBJ2-5 and V is TRBV30; TRBD1 agrees at 8 bases. Trimming removed 1 base from V and 2 bases from J; junction bases left unmatched: 3. Germline assignment: CDR1 GTSNPN and CDR2 SVGIG (reference sequence). CDR3 length equals 14 residues. CDR3 residues: CAWSETGVQETQYF. DNA of the CDR3: TGTGCCTGGAGTGAGACAGGGGTACAAGAGACCCAGTACTTC. Variable domain in full (rest from reference TRBV30 and TRBJ2-5): SQTIHQWPATLVQPVGSPLSLECTVEGTSNPNLYWYRQAAGRGLQLLFYSVGIGQISSEVPQNLSASRPQDRQFILSSKKLLLSDSGFYLCAWSETGVQETQYFGPGTRLLVL.

On this clone itself: An end of the junction differs from the germline gene, which may be a read error. Here the CDR3 reads CASSPDGTFRTGELLF. CDR3 sequence (DNA): TGTGCCAGCTCACCAGACGGGACATTTCGGACCGGGGAGCTGCTTTTT. The chain employs TRBV18 and TRBJ2-2; D might be TRBD1 (6 bases). The CDR3 sequence is 16 residues long. Per the germline V gene, CDR1 is KGHSH and CDR2 is LQKENI.

The chain has TRBV5-1 and TRBJ1-5, with 9 bases lining up with TRBD1. This CDR3 spans 16 amino acids. In germline, CDR1 is SGHRS, CDR2 YFSETQ. The V segment lost 4 bases and the J segment 3 bases; nucleotides outside the gene matches: 8. The CDR3 region has the DNA TGCGCCAGCAGCCCTGGACAGGGGTCCCCCAATCAGCCCCAGCATTTT. This codes for CASSPGQGSPNQPQHF.

The chain joins TRBV3-1 (or the pseudogene TRBV3-2) to TRBJ1-4; a weak D match, TRBD1 (5 bases). The germline V and J ends were trimmed by 1 base and 11 bases, with 11 bases remaining between them. CDR1 and CDR2 from the germline V gene are LGHDT and YNNKEL (reference sequence). CDR3 size: 13 residues. Here the CDR3 DNA reads TGTGCCAGCAGCCAAGTGCTGGAGGGGAAACTGTTTTTT. Translated: CASSQVLEGKLFF.

The J gene is TRBJ2-3, the V gene TRBV15; TRBD2 matches 7 bases. Looked up from germline, CDR1 is LNHNV and CDR2 is YYDKDF (reference sequence). This CDR3 spans 13 amino acids. V lost 8 bases, J lost 2 bases, and 4 bases stayed unmatched. DNA of the CDR3: TGTGCCACCTCGCGGGGGAACACAGATACGCAGTATTTT. Translating it yields CATSRGNTDTQYF.